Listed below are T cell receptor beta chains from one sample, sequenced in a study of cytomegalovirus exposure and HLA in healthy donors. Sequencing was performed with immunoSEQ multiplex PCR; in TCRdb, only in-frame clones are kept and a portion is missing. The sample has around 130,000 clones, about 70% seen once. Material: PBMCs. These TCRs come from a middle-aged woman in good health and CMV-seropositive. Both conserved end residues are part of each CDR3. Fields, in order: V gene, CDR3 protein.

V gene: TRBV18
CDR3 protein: CASSPGTGGTYNEQFF

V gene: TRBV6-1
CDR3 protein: CASNGSKNRNYEQYF

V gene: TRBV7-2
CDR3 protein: CASSLHAPVAGGVGEQFF

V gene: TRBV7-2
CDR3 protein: CASSSIGASTADTQYF

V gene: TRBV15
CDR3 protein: CATSRGGQGGEAFF

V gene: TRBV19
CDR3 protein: CASSIGWDRVRNEQFF

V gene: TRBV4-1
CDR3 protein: CASSQEWMQGSSADEAFF

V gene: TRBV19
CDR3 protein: CASSPGTGYGYTF

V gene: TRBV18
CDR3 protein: CASSVLNTGELFF

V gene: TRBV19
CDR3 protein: CASSLQGRTGNTIYF

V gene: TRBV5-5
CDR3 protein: CASSPTGRDGYGYTF

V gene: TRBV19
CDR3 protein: CASSIDVGGPGETQYF

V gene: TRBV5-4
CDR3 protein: CASSLTSGKGTDTQYF

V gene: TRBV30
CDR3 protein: CAWALGRKTEAFF

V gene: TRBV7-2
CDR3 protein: CASSADRVKSGYTF

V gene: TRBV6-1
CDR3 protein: CASNPSWSYNEQFF

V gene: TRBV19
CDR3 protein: CASSKNRVLRAYSNQPQHF

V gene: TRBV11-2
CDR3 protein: CASSLDFGGGTLFF

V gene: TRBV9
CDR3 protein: CASSVEDVYGASGIGREQYF

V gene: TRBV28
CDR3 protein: CASRRPGTGNGYTF

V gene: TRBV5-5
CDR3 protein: CASSRITGTGELFF

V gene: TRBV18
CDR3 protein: CASSLADYQPQHF

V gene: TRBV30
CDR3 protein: CAWSVRFEAFF

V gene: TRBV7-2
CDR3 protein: CASSQRPDGSTNYGYTF

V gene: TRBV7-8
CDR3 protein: CASSPTGTSGYTF

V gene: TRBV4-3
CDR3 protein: CASSRKGGTDTQYF

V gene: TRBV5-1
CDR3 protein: CASRTGGGYGYTF

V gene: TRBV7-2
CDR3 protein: CASSPGQSRTNEKLFF

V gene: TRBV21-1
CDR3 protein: CASSKALQDYGYTF

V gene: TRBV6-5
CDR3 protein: CASSPDRGASYEQYF

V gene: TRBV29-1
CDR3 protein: CSVDRGSGGGFFRDDTEAFF

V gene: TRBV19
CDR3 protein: CASSSGPGYNQPQHF

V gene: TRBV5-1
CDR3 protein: CASSLRLQAGYNEQFF

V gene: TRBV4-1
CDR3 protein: CASSSDGTGGTEAFF

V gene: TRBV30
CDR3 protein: CACKTAGSGNTIYF

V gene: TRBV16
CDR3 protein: CASSQSIGTGGNQPQHF

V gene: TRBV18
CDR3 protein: CASSPLPPAGGPGEQFF

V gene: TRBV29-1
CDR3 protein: CSVHRDSTDTQYF

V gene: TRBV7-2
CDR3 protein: CASSLALSSGGGSQYF

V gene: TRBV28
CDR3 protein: CASSLKGTAYGYTF

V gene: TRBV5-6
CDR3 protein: CASRSGTGRGDEKLFF

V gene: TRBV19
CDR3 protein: CASSSWTGQTNQPQHF

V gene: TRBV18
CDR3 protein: CASSPGGPQHF

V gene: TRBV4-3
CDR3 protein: CASSYTTRGGGSYEQYF

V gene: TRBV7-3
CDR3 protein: CASSFFPGGGQAFF

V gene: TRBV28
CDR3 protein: CASWDRYGYTF

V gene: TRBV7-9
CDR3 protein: CASSSGDRFNSPLHF

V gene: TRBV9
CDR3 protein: CASSAGGPRAEQYF

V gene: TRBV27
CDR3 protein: CASSLSSGSGTSGSTDTQYF

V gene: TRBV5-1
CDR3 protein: CASSDQAVGELFF

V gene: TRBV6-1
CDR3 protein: CASITGQPGDTQYF

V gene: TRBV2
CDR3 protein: CASSLLAGSYNEQFF

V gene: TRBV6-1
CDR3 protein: CASSSWQGKDEQYF

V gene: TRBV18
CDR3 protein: CASSRTSGGTDTQYF

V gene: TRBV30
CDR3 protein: CAWSGQGGYGYTF

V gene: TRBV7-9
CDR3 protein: CASSSSASGSGQPQHF

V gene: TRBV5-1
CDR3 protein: CASSYLAGAMYEQFF

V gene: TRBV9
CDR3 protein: CASSVVPGLAGGLNEQFF